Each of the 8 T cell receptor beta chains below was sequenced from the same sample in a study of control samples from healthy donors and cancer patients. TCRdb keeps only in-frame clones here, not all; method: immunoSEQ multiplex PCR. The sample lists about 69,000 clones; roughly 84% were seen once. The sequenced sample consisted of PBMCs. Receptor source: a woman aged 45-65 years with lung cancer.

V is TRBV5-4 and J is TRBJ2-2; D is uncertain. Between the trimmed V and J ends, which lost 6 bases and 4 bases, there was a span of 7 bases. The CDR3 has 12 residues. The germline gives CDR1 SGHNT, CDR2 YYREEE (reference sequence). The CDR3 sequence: CASNRVTGELFF. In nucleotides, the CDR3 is TGTGCCAGCAACCGAGTCACCGGGGAGCTGTTTTTT.

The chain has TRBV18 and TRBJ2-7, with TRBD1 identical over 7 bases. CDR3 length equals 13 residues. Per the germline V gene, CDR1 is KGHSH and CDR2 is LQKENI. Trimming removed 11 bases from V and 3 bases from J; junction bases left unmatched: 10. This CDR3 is CASSGTVLYEQYF. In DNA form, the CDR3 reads TGTGCCTCCTCCGGGACAGTTCTCTACGAGCAGTACTTC.

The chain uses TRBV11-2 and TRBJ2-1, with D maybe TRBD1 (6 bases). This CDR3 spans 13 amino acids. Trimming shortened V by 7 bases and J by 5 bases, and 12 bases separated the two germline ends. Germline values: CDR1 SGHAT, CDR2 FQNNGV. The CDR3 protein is CASTMDRNNEQFF. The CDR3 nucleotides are TGTGCCAGCACCATGGACAGAAACAATGAGCAGTTCTTC. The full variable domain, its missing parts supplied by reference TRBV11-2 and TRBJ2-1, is EAGVAQSPRYKIIEKRQSVAFWCNPISGHATLYWYQQILGQGPKLLIQFQNNGVVDDSQLPKDRFSAERLKGVDSTLKIQPAKLEDSAVYLCASTMDRNNEQFFGPGTRLTVL.

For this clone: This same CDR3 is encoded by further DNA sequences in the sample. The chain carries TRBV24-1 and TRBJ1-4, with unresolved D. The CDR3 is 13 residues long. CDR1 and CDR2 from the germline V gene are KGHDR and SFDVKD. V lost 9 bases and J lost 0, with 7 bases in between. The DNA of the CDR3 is TGTGCCACCCGGTCGGCAACTAATGAAAAACTGTTTTTT. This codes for CATRSATNEKLFF.

CDR3 bases: TGTGCCAGCAGTCCGGGGACAGAGTCTGGAAACACCATATATTTT. Protein sequence: CASSPGTESGNTIYF. This chain joins TRBV28 and TRBJ1-3; 7 bases are shared with TRBD1. CDR1 is MDHEN and CDR2 is SYDVKM in the germline V gene. With 5 bases clipped from V and 1 base from J, the junction kept 5 bases outside the gene matches. The length of the CDR3 is 15 residues.

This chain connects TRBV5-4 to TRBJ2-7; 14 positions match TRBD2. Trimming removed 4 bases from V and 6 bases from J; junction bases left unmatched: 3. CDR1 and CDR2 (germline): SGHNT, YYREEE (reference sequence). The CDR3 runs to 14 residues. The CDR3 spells CASSPGLAGGEQYF. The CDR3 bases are TGTGCCAGCAGCCCCGGACTAGCGGGGGGCGAGCAGTACTTC.

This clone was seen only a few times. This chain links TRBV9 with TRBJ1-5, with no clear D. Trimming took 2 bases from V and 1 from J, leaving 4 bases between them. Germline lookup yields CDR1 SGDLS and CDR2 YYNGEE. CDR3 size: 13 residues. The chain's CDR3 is CASSVESNQPQHF. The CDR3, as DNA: TGTGCCAGCAGCGTGGAGAGCAATCAGCCCCAGCATTTT.

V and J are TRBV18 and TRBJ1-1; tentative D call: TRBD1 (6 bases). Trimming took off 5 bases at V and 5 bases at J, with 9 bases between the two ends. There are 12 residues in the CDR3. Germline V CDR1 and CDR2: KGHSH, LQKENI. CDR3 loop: CASSVDRTEAFF. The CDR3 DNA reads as TGTGCCAGCTCAGTGGACAGAACTGAAGCTTTCTTT. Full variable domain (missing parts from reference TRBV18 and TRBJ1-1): NAGVMQNPRHLVRRRGQEARLRCSPMKGHSHVYWYRQLPEEGLKFMVYLQKENIIDESGMPKERFSAEFPKEGPSILRIQQVVRGDSAAYFCASSVDRTEAFFGQGTRLTVV.